Many counts were recorded for the clone carrying this TCR beta chain. This specimen comes from a study of early T cells in non-severe SARS-CoV-2 infection. The wider study: Sequencing was performed on bulk RNA from unsorted whole blood, leaving chains unpaired.

Germline lookup yields CDR1 SGHAT and CDR2 FQNNGV. The CDR3 runs to 14 residues. V lost 2 bases and J lost 7, with 11 bases in between. Individual cDNA molecules carried attached unique molecular identifiers. TCRdb re-called the 5' RACE reads through MiXCR, storing one row per CDR3 protein. The repertoire includes approximately 73,000 distinct CDR3 sequences, approximately 11% of them detected once, and approximately 4.5% sits in the top ten. The TCR was taken from an adult who was a healthcare worker with PCR-confirmed SARS-CoV-2 infection or an uninfected control (not recorded which). The rearrangement uses TRBV11-2 and TRBJ1-4; possible D gene TRBD1, 5 bases. Sequencing used whole blood. The CDR3 protein is CASSLLRDGEKLFF. CDR3 nucleotide sequence: TGTGCCAGCAGCTTACTCAGGGACGGTGAAAAACTGTTTTTT.